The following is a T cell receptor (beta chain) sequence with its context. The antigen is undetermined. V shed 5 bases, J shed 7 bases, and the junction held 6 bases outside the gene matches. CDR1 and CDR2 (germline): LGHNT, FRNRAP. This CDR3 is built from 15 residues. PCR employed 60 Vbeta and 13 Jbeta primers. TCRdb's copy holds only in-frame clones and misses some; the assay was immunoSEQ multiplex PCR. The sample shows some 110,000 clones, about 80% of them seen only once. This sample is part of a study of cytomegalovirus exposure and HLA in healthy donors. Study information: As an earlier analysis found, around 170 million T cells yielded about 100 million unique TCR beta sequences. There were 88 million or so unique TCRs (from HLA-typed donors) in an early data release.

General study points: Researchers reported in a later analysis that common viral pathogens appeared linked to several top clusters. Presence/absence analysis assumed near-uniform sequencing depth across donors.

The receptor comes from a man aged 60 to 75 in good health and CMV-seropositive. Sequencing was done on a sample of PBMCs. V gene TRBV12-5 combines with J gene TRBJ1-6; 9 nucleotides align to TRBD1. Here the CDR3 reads CASGPGTGKNSPLHF. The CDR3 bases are TGTGCTAGTGGTCCGGGGACAGGGAAGAATTCACCCCTCCACTTT.